These 12 T cell receptor beta chains were all obtained from the same sample, sequenced in a study of cytomegalovirus exposure and HLA in healthy donors. Amplification used 60 Vbeta primers and 13 Jbeta primers. Sequencing used immunoSEQ multiplex PCR; TCRdb keeps in-frame clones, though not all of them. The table has around 100,000 clones, approximately 80% seen once. The sequenced material came from PBMCs. These receptor sequences come from a woman aged 18-30 years in good health and CMV-seronegative.

Regarding this clone: Other nucleotide sequences from this sample produce the same CDR3. This chain connects TRBV28 to TRBJ2-5, with 8 bases matching TRBD2. V lost 6 bases to trimming and J lost 4 bases; unmatched junction nucleotides: 13. The CDR3 is made up of 16 amino acids. Germline-derived CDR1 and CDR2 are MDHEN and SYDVKM. The DNA of the CDR3 is TGTGCCAGCAGAACCTACATACGGGGGGGGACAGAGACCCAGTACTTC. This translates into CASRTYIRGGTETQYF.

The sample holds a few counts of this clone. V usage is TRBV4-2 and J usage is TRBJ2-2; possibly TRBD2 for D (5 bases). The germline V gene encodes CDR1 LGHNA and CDR2 YNFKEQ. This CDR3 is 13 amino acids long. V lost 4 bases to trimming and J lost 5 bases, with 8 bases between them. This CDR3 is CASSPRRTGELFF. CDR3 sequence (DNA): TGTGCCAGCAGCCCTCGGAGGACCGGGGAGCTGTTTTTT.

The chain couples TRBV5-5 to TRBJ2-5; weak D call: TRBD2 (5 bases). Germline V gene lookup returns CDR1 SGHKS and CDR2 YYEKEE (reference sequence). The CDR3 contains 16 residues. V was clipped by 4 bases and J by 4 bases, with 20 bases between them. The CDR3 nucleotides read TGTGCCAGCAGCCGTGGCCCTAGCCCGGCGTCAGAGACCCAGTACTTC. Its translation: CASSRGPSPASETQYF.

This clone is a singleton in its sample. The V gene is TRBV20-1, the J gene TRBJ1-4, with D unclear. Germline CDR1 and CDR2: DFQATT and SNEGSKA (reference sequence). The ends were cut back, 8 bases at V and 8 bases at J, with 12 bases in the middle. The CDR3 is made up of 11 amino acids. CDR3 amino acids: CSSPLREKLFF. The CDR3 DNA sequence: TGCAGTTCCCCCTTACGGGAAAAACTGTTTTTT.

V and J are TRBV7-2 and TRBJ2-1; a weak D match, TRBD1 (5 bases). CDR1 is SGHTA and CDR2 is FQGNSA in the germline V gene. Between the trimmed V and J ends, which lost 0 bases and 2 bases, there was a span of 5 bases. CDR3 length: 14 amino acids. The CDR3 spells CASSLADTYNEQFF. The CDR3, as DNA: TGTGCCAGCAGCTTAGCGGACACCTACAATGAGCAGTTCTTC.

This clone was observed a few times. This chain joins TRBV5-4 and TRBJ2-1, with 10 bases lining up with TRBD2. Germline CDR1 and CDR2: SGHNT and YYREEE (reference sequence). Trimming at V came to 4 bases and at J to 9 bases, leaving 13 bases not matched to a gene. The CDR3 covers 16 residues. CDR3 bases: TGTGCCAGCAGCCCCCCGGGGAGCGGGAGGGCGGGTGAGCAGTTCTTC. The encoded protein is CASSPPGSGRAGEQFF. The full variable domain, with the rest looked up from reference TRBV5-4 and TRBJ2-1, is ETGVTQSPTHLIKTRGQQVTLRCSSQSGHNTVSWYQQALGQGPQFIFQYYREEENGRGNFPPRFSGLQFPNYSSELNVNALELDDSALYLCASSPPGSGRAGEQFFGPGTRLTVL.

The V and J genes are TRBV28 and TRBJ1-6; no definite D call. The CDR3 length is 12 residues. Trimming took 8 bases from V and 13 from J, leaving 15 bases between them. Germline V gene lookup returns CDR1 MDHEN and CDR2 SYDVKM. As DNA, the CDR3 is TGTGCCAGCCTCGCGGCGGGAGGGCCCCTCCACTTT. Its protein is CASLAAGGPLHF.

CDR3 sequence (DNA): TGTGCCAGCGCAGTCACCACAGTCCCGAACACTGAAGCTTTCTTT. Its protein product is CASAVTTVPNTEAFF. The chain has TRBV2 and TRBJ1-1; D gene ambiguous. This CDR3 spans 15 amino acids. V was shortened by 8 bases and J by 1 base, with 17 bases between the two germline ends. Germline-derived CDR1 and CDR2 are SNHLY and FYNNEI.

V gene TRBV19 combines with J gene TRBJ1-4; the D is unclear. This CDR3 has 13 residues. Germline V gene sequence: CDR1 LNHDA, CDR2 SQIVND (reference sequence). V lost 5 bases, J lost 5 bases, and 9 bases lay in between. The DNA of the CDR3 is TGTGCCAGTAGTGCGAGGGAGAATGAAAAACTGTTTTTT. Protein: CASSARENEKLFF.

The rearrangement links TRBV15 to TRBJ2-7; D gene unclear. Trimming pared 0 bases from V and 3 bases from J, leaving 15 bases between. Germline CDR1 reads LNHNV; CDR2 reads YYDKDF (reference sequence). This CDR3 is built from 16 residues. The CDR3 coding sequence is TGTGCCACCAGCAGAGATCTCAGCGAACGTTACTACGAGCAGTACTTC. Translation gives CATSRDLSERYYEQYF.

The chain couples TRBV14 to TRBJ2-1, with TRBD1 matching over 9 bases. The CDR3 spans 15 residues. Germline V gene lookup returns CDR1 SGHDN and CDR2 FVKESK. The V and J ends lost 4 bases and 4 bases, in that order; junction bases with no gene match: 5. This CDR3 reads CASSPGQGNYNEQFF. CDR3 nucleotide sequence: TGTGCCAGCAGCCCCGGACAGGGGAATTACAATGAGCAGTTCTTC. The variable domain in full, completed from reference TRBV14 and TRBJ2-1, reads EAGVTQFPSHSVIEKGQTVTLRCDPISGHDNLYWYRRVMGKEIKFLLHFVKESKQDESGMPNNRFLAERTGGTYSTLKVQPAELEDSGVYFCASSPGQGNYNEQFFGPGTRLTVL.

V gene TRBV5-1 combines with J gene TRBJ1-1, with a possible D match to TRBD1 (5 bases). Trimming removed 2 bases at V and 1 base at J, with 12 bases between. The length of the CDR3 is 15 residues. Germline V CDR1 and CDR2: SGHRS, YFSETQ. CDR3 DNA sequence: TGCGCCAGCAGCTTCTTTAGACAGCCGAACACTGAAGCTTTCTTT. Its translation is CASSFFRQPNTEAFF.